A selection of T cell receptor beta chains follows, all from one sample in a study of blood T cells in healthy people across ages. A single record per CDR3 protein comes from TCRdb applying MiXCR to the 5' RACE reads. This sample has roughly 800,000 distinct CDR3 sequences, with around a quarter found just once. This same sample was also taken into another study, of T cells of mothers and their children.

Sequencing was carried out using blood. These receptors originate from a boy between 10 and 17 years old in good health. Both conserved end residues are part of each CDR3. The D gene is left open where the match is weak. Size is omitted from some rows. Given values are once, few, many or a class for expanded clones.

J gene	D gene	clone size	V gene	CDR3 protein	CDR3 DNA
TRBJ2-7	NA	many	TRBV5-1	CASSLGTVYEQYF	TGCGCCAGCAGCTTGGGGACGGTCTACGAGCAGTACTTC
TRBJ1-4	NA	NA	TRBV29-1	CSVEASDEKLFF	TGCAGCGTTGAAGCCTCGGATGAAAAACTGTTTTTT
TRBJ2-6	NA	few	TRBV13	CASSLVLISGANVLTF	TGTGCCAGCAGCTTAGTGCTGATCTCTGGGGCCAACGTCCTGACTTTC
TRBJ2-4	TRBD1	NA	TRBV5-5	CASSWPPRDRGPLAKNIQYF	TGTGCCAGCAGCTGGCCCCCCCGCGACAGGGGGCCTCTAGCCAAAAACATTCAGTACTTC
TRBJ1-2	NA	few	TRBV6-5	CASSSATGYTF	TGTGCCAGCAGTTCCGCAACTGGCTACACCTTC
TRBJ1-4	NA	few	TRBV20-1	CSANKGQGKLFF	TGCAGTGCTAACAAAGGGCAGGGGAAACTGTTTTTT
TRBJ2-1	NA	NA	TRBV6-1	CASSEYISYNEQFF	TGTGCCAGCAGTGAATATATCTCCTACAATGAGCAGTTCTTC
TRBJ2-5	TRBD1	NA	TRBV29-1	CSVVRTGPFETQYF	TGCAGCGTTGTACGGACAGGGCCTTTCGAGACCCAGTACTTC
TRBJ2-1	NA	few	TRBV20-1	CSAPSGGETSNEQFF	TGCAGTGCGCCTTCAGGTGGGGAAACGAGCAATGAGCAGTTCTTC
TRBJ2-7	TRBD2	NA	TRBV29-1	CSAGTSGAPYAQYF	TGCAGCGCTGGGACTAGCGGGGCTCCCTACGCGCAGTACTTC
TRBJ2-1	TRBD2	few	TRBV9	CASSVLAGSSYNEQFF	TGTGCCAGCAGCGTACTAGCGGGGTCCTCCTACAATGAGCAGTTCTTC
TRBJ2-5	NA	few	TRBV20-1	CSARDRGKETQYF	TGCAGTGCTAGAGATCGAGGAAAAGAGACCCAGTACTTC
TRBJ2-5	TRBD1	NA	TRBV13	CASSFGTGIRKTQYF	TGTGCCAGCAGCTTCGGGACAGGGATTCGGAAGACCCAGTACTTC
TRBJ1-2	NA	NA	TRBV7-9	CASSFMTVEGYTF	TGTGCCAGCAGCTTTATGACAGTCGAGGGCTACACCTTC
TRBJ2-1	NA	NA	TRBV24-1	CATSDVGRPYNEQFF	TGTGCCACCAGTGACGTTGGCCGGCCCTACAATGAGCAGTTCTTC
TRBJ2-7	TRBD2	few	TRBV25-1	CASSVGGGEAEQYF	TGTGCCAGCAGTGTCGGGGGGGGCGAGGCCGAGCAGTACTTC
TRBJ1-3	NA	NA	TRBV11-1	CASSLNRGGGNTIYF	TGTGCCAGCAGCTTAAATCGGGGAGGTGGAAACACCATATATTTT
TRBJ2-7	NA	NA	TRBV9	CASSAEGGTSYEQYF	TGTGCCAGCAGCGCGGAGGGCGGGACATCCTACGAGCAGTACTTC
TRBJ2-3	TRBD2	NA	TRBV4-1	CASSLDSGSFQYF	TGCGCCAGCAGCCTCGATAGCGGGAGTTTCCAGTACTTT
TRBJ2-7	NA	few	TRBV7-9	CASSLETGGGGEQYF	TGTGCCAGCAGCCTTGAGACGGGGGGCGGGGGCGAGCAGTACTTC
TRBJ1-4	TRBD1	few	TRBV10-3	CAARDSNEKLFF	TGTGCCGCCCGGGACAGTAATGAAAAACTGTTTTTT
TRBJ2-7	NA	few	TRBV4-1	CASSPQGNVYEQYF	TGCGCCAGCAGTCCGCAGGGGAATGTTTACGAGCAGTACTTC
TRBJ2-5	TRBD2	few	TRBV28	CAAGGVETQYF	TGTGCCGCGGGGGGCGTTGAGACCCAGTACTTC
TRBJ2-3	TRBD2	few	TRBV6-5	CASRTSGGSADTQYF	TGTGCCAGCAGGACTAGCGGGGGGTCCGCAGATACGCAGTATTTT
TRBJ2-7	NA	NA	TRBV5-1	CASSLAAGSRFYEQYF	TGCGCCAGCAGCTTGGCCGCAGGTTCACGATTTTACGAGCAGTACTTC
TRBJ1-1	NA	few	TRBV29-1	CSVVGQFSTEAFF	TGCAGCGTTGTAGGACAGTTTAGCACTGAAGCTTTCTTT
TRBJ2-5	TRBD2	NA	TRBV3-1	CASSQAGLAEETQYF	TGTGCCAGCAGCCAAGCCGGACTAGCGGAGGAGACCCAGTACTTC
TRBJ2-2	NA	once	TRBV7-9	CASSLATTGELFF	TGTGCCAGCAGCTTAGCAACCACCGGGGAGCTGTTTTTT
TRBJ2-7	TRBD2	few	TRBV7-7	CASSPNSGGFSYEQYF	TGTGCCAGCAGCCCTAATAGCGGGGGGTTCTCCTACGAGCAGTACTTC
TRBJ2-5	NA	few	TRBV7-2	CASTLDPSQETQYF	TGTGCCAGCACCTTAGACCCGAGCCAAGAGACCCAGTACTTC
TRBJ2-1	NA	many	TRBV30	CAWSVSYNEQFF	TGTGCCTGGAGTGTAAGCTACAATGAGCAGTTCTTC
TRBJ1-2	NA	NA	TRBV12-3/TRBV12-4	CASSHLIQGQRNGYTF	TGTGCCAGCAGTCACTTGATACAGGGCCAAAGAAATGGCTACACCTTC
TRBJ1-2	TRBD1	few	TRBV5-1	CASSGWTGVNYGYTF	TGCGCCAGCAGCGGTTGGACAGGGGTAAACTATGGCTACACCTTC
TRBJ2-5	TRBD2	few	TRBV2	CASSPSVLAGGQETQYF	TGTGCCAGCAGCCCTAGTGTACTAGCGGGGGGGCAAGAGACCCAGTACTTC
TRBJ2-5	TRBD1	NA	TRBV20-1	CSASRTGGQETQYF	TGCAGTGCTAGCAGGACAGGGGGGCAAGAGACCCAGTACTTC
TRBJ1-2	TRBD1	few	TRBV5-1	CASSVGQGTYGYTF	TGCGCCAGCAGCGTGGGACAGGGGACCTATGGCTACACCTTC
TRBJ2-3	NA	NA	TRBV12-3/TRBV12-4	CASSLMRGDTQYF	TGTGCCAGCAGTTTGATGAGGGGAGATACGCAGTATTTT
TRBJ2-1	NA	NA	TRBV5-1	CASSLSYSNEQFF	TGCGCCAGCAGCTTGAGCTACTCCAATGAGCAGTTCTTC
TRBJ1-2	TRBD1	NA	TRBV2	CASRGQVGGYTF	TGTGCCAGCAGGGGACAGGTCGGTGGCTACACCTTC
TRBJ1-1	NA	few	TRBV7-2	CASSSPRGHRTTEAFF	TGTGCCAGCAGCTCGCCCCGGGGTCACAGGACCACTGAAGCTTTCTTT
TRBJ2-4	NA	NA	TRBV29-1	CSVEEGGNIQYF	TGCAGCGTTGAAGAGGGGGGAAACATTCAGTACTTC
TRBJ1-2	NA	NA	TRBV12-5	CASGLLPAGRGYGYTF	TGTGCTAGTGGTTTGCTCCCGGCTGGACGGGGCTATGGCTACACCTTC
TRBJ1-1	NA	many	TRBV14	CASSPRRNTEAFF	TGTGCCAGCTCACCACGCAGAAACACTGAAGCTTTCTTT
TRBJ1-2	NA	few	TRBV7-2	CASSLAVLGGYTF	TGTGCCAGCAGCTTAGCGGTTCTCGGGGGCTACACCTTC
TRBJ2-1	NA	many	TRBV5-5	CASSALLAGSYNEQFF	TGTGCCAGCAGCGCCCTTTTAGCTGGGTCCTACAATGAGCAGTTCTTC
TRBJ2-7	NA	NA	TRBV5-1	CASSLEGGDYEQYF	TGCGCCAGCAGCTTGGAGGGGGGGGACTACGAGCAGTACTTC
TRBJ2-1	TRBD2	few	TRBV29-1	CSVAGGYNEQFF	TGCAGCGTTGCGGGGGGGTACAATGAGCAGTTCTTC
TRBJ2-3	NA	few	TRBV15	CATSRDWGGFTDTQYF	TGTGCCACCAGCAGAGATTGGGGCGGGTTCACAGATACGCAGTATTTT
TRBJ2-5	TRBD1	few	TRBV27	CASSYWGTGGPETQYF	TGTGCCAGCAGTTACTGGGGGACAGGGGGGCCGGAGACCCAGTACTTC
TRBJ2-5	TRBD2	NA	TRBV12-3/TRBV12-4	CASSFPVLAGEETQYF	TGTGCCAGCAGTTTCCCGGTACTAGCGGGGGAAGAGACCCAGTACTTC
TRBJ1-4	NA	NA	TRBV4-1	CASSQDPDSNKLFF	TGCGCCAGCAGCCAAGACCCGGACAGCAATAAACTGTTTTTT
TRBJ1-3	NA	NA	TRBV18	CASSPGSRGTGNTVYF	TGTGCCAGCTCACCAGGATCGAGGGGGACTGGAAACACCGTATATTTT
TRBJ2-5	TRBD1	NA	TRBV11-2	CASSLEGWTGSKETQYF	TGTGCCAGCAGCTTAGAAGGATGGACAGGGTCTAAAGAGACCCAGTACTTC
TRBJ2-1	TRBD2	many	TRBV6-5	CASSFSGGGNEQFF	TGTGCCAGCAGTTTTAGCGGGGGGGGCAATGAGCAGTTCTTC
TRBJ2-3	TRBD2	NA	TRBV20-1	CSARDRTSGAAQYF	TGCAGTGCGAGAGATAGGACTAGCGGGGCGGCGCAGTATTTT
TRBJ2-7	TRBD2	NA	TRBV30	CAWRRGGWYEQYF	TGTGCCTGGAGGCGGGGGGGCTGGTACGAGCAGTACTTC
TRBJ2-7	NA	few	TRBV12-3/TRBV12-4	CASTTGGASYEQYF	TGTGCCAGCACCACCGGAGGGGCCTCCTACGAGCAGTACTTC